The present entry profiles one T cell receptor (beta chain) with its context. The germline gives CDR1 SNHLY, CDR2 FYNNEI. Trimming cost V 7 bases and J 4 bases, with 13 bases left between them. CDR3 length: 13 amino acids. The sample originates from a study of T cell responses to AZD1222 COVID-19 vaccine. Across the whole study: Second-dose timings of about 4 or about 12 weeks were pooled.

Profiling relied on immunoSEQ multiplex PCR, and the TCRdb table lists in-frame clones only, not all of them. The profile shows about 67,000 clones, under 90% of them singletons. Sequences were derived from peripheral blood, sampled on day 0 of AZD1222 vaccination. This TCR was recovered from an adult in good health. This chain links TRBV2 with TRBJ1-2; TRBD1 might be the D (5 bases). The CDR3 loop is CASNGDSGYGYTF. CDR3 bases: TGTGCCAGCAATGGGGACTCCGGCTATGGCTACACCTTC.